This TCR beta chain was identified in a study of T-cell reconstitution after alpha-beta-depleted transplantation in children. This clonotype appeared many times. The library targeted TCRbeta and was prepared with unique molecular identifiers. Each CDR3 protein gets one entry after TCRdb re-called the PCR reads with MiXCR. The data hold around 800,000 distinct CDR3 sequences, with under 20% observed a single time. The CDR3 extends over 14 amino acids. CDR1 is DFQATT and CDR2 is SNEGSKA in the germline V gene (reference sequence). Trimming pared 6 bases from V and 0 bases from J, leaving 12 bases between.

Sequenced here: PBMCs, mostly from graft donor cells, sampled 360 days after TCRalphabeta/CD19-depleted stem cell transplant. The sequence was obtained from a male patient younger than 18 who had a stem cell transplant for acute lymphoblastic leukemia, so the T cells may come from the graft donor. This chain uses TRBV20-1 with TRBJ2-1, with D uncertain. In DNA, the CDR3 is TGCAGTGCCTACATAGAGAGCTCCTACAATGAGCAGTTCTTC. Its translation is CSAYIESSYNEQFF.